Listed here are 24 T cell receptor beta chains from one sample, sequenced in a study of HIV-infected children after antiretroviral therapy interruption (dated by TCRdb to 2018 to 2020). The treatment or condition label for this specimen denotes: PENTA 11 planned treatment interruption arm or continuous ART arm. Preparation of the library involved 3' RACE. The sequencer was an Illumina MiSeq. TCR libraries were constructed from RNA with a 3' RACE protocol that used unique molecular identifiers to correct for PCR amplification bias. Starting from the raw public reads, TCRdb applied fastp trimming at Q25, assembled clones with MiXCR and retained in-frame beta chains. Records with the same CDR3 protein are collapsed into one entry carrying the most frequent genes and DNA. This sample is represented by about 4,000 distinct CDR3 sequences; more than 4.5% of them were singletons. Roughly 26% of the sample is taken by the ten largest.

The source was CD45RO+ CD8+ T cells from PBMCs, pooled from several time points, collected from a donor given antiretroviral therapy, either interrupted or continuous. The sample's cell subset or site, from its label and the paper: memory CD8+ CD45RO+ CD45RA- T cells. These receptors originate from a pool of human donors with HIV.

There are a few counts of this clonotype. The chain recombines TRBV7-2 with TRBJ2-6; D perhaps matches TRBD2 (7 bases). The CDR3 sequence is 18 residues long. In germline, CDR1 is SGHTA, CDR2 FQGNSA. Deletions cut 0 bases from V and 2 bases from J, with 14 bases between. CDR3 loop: CASSLASGEGAGANVLTF. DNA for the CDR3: TGTGCCAGCAGCTTAGCATCGGGGGAGGGGGCTGGGGCCAACGTCCTGACTTTC.

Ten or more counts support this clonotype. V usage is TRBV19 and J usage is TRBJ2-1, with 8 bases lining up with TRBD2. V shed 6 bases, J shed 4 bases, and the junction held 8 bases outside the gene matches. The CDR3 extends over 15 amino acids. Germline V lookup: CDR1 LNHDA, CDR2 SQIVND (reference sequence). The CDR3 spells CASSASGGGYNEQFF. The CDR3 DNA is TGTGCCAGTAGCGCTTCGGGGGGGGGTTACAATGAGCAGTTCTTC.

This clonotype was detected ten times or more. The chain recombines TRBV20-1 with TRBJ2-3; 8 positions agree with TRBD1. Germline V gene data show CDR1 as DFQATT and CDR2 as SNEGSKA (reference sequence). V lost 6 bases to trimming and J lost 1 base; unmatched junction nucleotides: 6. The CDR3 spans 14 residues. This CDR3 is CSAKGGQGTDTQYF. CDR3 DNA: TGCAGTGCAAAGGGGGGACAGGGCACAGATACGCAGTATTTT.

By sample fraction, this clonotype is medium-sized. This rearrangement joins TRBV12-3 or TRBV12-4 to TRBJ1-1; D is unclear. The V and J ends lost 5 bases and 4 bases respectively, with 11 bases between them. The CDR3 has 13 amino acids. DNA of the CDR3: TGTGCCAGCAGTCCTCCGGGATTCACTGAAGCTTTCTTT. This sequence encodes CASSPPGFTEAFF.

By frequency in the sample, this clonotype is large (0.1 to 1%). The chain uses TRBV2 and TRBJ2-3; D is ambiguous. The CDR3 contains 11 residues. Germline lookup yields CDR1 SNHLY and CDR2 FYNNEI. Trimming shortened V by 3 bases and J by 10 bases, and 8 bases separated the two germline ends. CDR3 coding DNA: TGTGCCAGCAGTGAGGGCGTTGCGCAGTATTTT. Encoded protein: CASSEGVAQYF.

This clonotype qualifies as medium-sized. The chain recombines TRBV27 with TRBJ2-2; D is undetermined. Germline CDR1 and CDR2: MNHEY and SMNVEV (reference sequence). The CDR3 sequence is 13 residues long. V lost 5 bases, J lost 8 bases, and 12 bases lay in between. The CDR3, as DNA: TGTGCCAGCAGTGCGACGGTGGAGGGGGAGCTGTTTTTT. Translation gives CASSATVEGELFF.

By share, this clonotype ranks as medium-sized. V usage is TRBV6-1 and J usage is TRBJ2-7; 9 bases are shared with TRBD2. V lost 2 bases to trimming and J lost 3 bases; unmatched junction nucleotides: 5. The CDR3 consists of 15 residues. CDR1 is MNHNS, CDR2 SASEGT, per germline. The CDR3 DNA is TGTGCCAGCAGTGAATTCCCTAGCGGGGTCTACGAGCAGTACTTC. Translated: CASSEFPSGVYEQYF.

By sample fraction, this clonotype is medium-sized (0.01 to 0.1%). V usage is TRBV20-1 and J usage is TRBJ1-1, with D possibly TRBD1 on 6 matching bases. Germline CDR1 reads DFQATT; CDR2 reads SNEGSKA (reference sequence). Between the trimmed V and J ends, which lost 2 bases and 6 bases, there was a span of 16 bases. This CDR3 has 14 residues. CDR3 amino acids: CSARSGDLTSEAFF. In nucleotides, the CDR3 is TGCAGTGCTAGATCAGGGGACTTAACGTCTGAAGCTTTCTTT.

The CDR3 region is CASSEMASGNEQFF. Here the CDR3 DNA reads TGTGCCAGCAGTGAAATGGCTAGCGGTAATGAGCAGTTCTTC. J is TRBJ2-1 and V is TRBV2, with TRBD2 matching 7 bases. The CDR3 is made up of 14 amino acids. Germline values: CDR1 SNHLY, CDR2 FYNNEI. The ends lost 2 bases at V and 7 bases at J; junction bases unmatched: 5.

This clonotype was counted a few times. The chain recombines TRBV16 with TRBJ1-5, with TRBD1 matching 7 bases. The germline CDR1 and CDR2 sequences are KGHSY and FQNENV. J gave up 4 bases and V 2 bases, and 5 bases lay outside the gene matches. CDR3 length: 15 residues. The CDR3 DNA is TGTGCCAGCAGCCAAATGGGGGACAGAAATCAGCCCCAGCATTTT. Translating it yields CASSQMGDRNQPQHF.

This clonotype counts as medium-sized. The CDR3 nucleotides read TGTGCCAGCAGTCATGGGACAGGACTAAGGGAGCAGTACTTC. It is translated as CASSHGTGLREQYF. The chain couples TRBV12-3 or TRBV12-4 to TRBJ2-7; 8 nucleotides align to TRBD1. V was clipped by 5 bases and J by 7 bases; unmatched bases: 10. The CDR3 is made up of 14 amino acids.

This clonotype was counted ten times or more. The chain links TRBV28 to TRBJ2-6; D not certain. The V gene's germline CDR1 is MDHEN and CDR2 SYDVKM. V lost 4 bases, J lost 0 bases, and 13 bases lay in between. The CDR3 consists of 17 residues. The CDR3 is CASSSRDVSSGANVLTF. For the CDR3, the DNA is TGTGCCAGCAGTTCTCGAGACGTCAGCTCTGGGGCCAACGTCCTGACTTTC.

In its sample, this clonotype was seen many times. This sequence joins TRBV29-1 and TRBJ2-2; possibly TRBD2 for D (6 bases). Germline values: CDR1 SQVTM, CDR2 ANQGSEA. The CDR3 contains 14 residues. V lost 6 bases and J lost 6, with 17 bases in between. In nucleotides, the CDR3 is TGCAGCGTCGCAGCGGAGGGAGGCGCCGGGGAGCTGTTTTTT. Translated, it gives CSVAAEGGAGELFF.

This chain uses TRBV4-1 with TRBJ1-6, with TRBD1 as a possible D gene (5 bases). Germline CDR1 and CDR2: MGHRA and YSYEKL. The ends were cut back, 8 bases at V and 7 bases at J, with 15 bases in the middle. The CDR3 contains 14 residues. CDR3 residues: CASQGVPRNSPLHF. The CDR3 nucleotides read TGCGCCAGCCAAGGGGTTCCTCGGAATTCACCCCTCCACTTT.

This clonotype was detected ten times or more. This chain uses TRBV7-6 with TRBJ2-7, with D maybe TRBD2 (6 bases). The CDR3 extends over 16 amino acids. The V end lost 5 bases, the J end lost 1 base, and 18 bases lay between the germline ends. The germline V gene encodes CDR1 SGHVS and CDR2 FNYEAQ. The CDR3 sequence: CASSPGGAGNSYEQYF. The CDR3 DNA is TGTGCCAGCAGCCCGGGCGGCGCGGGGAATTCCTACGAGCAGTACTTC.

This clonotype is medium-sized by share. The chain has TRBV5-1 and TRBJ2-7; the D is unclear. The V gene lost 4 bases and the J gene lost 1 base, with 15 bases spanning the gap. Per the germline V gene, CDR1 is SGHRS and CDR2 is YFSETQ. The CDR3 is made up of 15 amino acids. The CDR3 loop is CASSLLPDTSYEQYF. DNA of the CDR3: TGCGCCAGCAGCCTACTACCCGATACGTCCTACGAGCAGTACTTC.

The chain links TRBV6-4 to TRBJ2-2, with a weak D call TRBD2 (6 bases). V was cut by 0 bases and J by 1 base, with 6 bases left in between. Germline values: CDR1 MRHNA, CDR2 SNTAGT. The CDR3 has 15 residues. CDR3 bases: TGTGCCAGCAGTGACTCTAGCGGGAACACCGGGGAGCTGTTTTTT. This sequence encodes CASSDSSGNTGELFF.

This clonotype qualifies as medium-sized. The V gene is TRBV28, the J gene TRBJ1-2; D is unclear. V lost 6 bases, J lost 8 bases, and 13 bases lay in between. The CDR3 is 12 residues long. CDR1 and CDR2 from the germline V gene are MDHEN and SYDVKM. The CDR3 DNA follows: TGTGCCAGCAGACGTGGGGATGGAGGCTACACCTTC. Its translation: CASRRGDGGYTF.

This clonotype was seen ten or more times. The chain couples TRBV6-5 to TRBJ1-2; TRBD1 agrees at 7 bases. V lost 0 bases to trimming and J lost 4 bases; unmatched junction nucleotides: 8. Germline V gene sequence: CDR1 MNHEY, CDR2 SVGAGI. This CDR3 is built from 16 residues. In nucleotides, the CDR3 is TGTGCCAGCAGTTACTCAGGGGGAGACAGGGTCTATGGCTACACCTTC. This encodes CASSYSGGDRVYGYTF.

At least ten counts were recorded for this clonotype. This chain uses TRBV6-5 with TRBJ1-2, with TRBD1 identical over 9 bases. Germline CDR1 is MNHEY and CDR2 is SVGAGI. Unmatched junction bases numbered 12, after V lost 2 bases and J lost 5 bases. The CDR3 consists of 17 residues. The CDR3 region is CASSYETGDRDPYGYTF. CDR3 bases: TGTGCCAGCAGTTACGAAACCGGGGACAGGGACCCTTATGGCTACACCTTC.

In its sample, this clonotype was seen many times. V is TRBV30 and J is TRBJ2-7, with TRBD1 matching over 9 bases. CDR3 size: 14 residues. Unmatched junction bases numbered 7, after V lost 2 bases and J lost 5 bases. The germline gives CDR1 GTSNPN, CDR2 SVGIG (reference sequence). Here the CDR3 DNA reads TGTGCCTGGAGTTCCGGGACAGGGTCCCACGAGCAGTACTTC. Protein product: CAWSSGTGSHEQYF.

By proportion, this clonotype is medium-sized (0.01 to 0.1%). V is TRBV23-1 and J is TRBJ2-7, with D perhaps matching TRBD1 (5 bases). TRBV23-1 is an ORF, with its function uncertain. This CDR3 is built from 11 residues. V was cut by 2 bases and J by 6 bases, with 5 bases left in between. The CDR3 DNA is TGCGCCAGCAGTCAAGGGGCCGAGCAGTACTTC. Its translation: CASSQGAEQYF.

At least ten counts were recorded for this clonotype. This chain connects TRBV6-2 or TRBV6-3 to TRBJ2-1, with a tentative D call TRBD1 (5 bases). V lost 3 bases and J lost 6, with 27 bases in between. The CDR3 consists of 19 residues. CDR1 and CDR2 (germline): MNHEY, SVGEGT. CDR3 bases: TGTGCCAGCAGTTATGAGGTTTCGACAGCGCTGTCCCCAACCAATGAGCAGTTCTTC. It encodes CASSYEVSTALSPTNEQFF.

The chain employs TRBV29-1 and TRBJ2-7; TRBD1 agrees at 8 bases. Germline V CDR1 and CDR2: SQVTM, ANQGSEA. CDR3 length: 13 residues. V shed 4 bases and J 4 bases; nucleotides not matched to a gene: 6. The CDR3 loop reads CSVASGGRYEQYF. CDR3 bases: TGCAGCGTTGCGTCAGGGGGCAGATACGAGCAGTACTTC.